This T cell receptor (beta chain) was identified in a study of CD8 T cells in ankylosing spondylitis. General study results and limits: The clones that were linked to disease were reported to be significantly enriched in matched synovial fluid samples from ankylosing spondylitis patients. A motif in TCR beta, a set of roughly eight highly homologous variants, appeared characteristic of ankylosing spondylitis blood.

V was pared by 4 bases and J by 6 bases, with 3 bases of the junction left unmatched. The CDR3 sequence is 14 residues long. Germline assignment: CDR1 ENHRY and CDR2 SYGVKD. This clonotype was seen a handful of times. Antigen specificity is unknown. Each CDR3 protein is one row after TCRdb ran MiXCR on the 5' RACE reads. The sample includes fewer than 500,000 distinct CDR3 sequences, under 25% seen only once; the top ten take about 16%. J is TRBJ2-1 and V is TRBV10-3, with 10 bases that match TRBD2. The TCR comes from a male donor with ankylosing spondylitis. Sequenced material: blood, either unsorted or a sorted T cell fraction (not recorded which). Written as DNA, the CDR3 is TGTGCCATCAGTGTGGGACTAGCGTCCAATGAGCAGTTCTTC. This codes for CAISVGLASNEQFF.